The 25 T cell receptor beta chains below come from one sample, sequenced in a study of cytomegalovirus exposure and HLA in healthy donors. With 60 Vbeta and 13 Jbeta primers, the PCR was carried out. Assay: immunoSEQ multiplex PCR; the TCRdb copy retains only in-frame clones and omits some. The repertoire shows about 140,000 clones; the top ten hold 2% to 3%. Sequencing was carried out using PBMCs. These receptors came from a man between 40 and 49 years old in good health and CMV-seronegative.

V gene TRBV4-2 combines with J gene TRBJ1-4; TRBD1 aligns across 9 bases. V gave up 0 bases and J gave up 8 bases; unmatched junction bases: 4. Germline V lookup: CDR1 LGHNA, CDR2 YNFKEQ. The CDR3 extends over 15 amino acids. The CDR3 nucleotides are TGTGCCAGCAGCCAAGAGGGACAGGGTGGCGAAAAACTGTTTTTT. Protein: CASSQEGQGGEKLFF.

The chain joins TRBV2 to TRBJ1-4; the D gene is possibly TRBD1 (5 bases). CDR3 length: 15 amino acids. Germline V gene data show CDR1 as SNHLY and CDR2 as FYNNEI. The V end lost 1 base, the J end lost 7 bases, and 13 bases lay between the germline ends. The CDR3 region is CASSEERGFSEKLFF. The DNA for the CDR3 is TGTGCCAGCAGTGAAGAAAGGGGATTTTCTGAAAAACTGTTTTTT.

This chain links TRBV27 with TRBJ1-1; a weak D match, TRBD1 (5 bases). The ends were cut back, 7 bases at V and 7 bases at J, with 25 bases in the middle. Germline V gene data show CDR1 as MNHEY and CDR2 as SMNVEV (reference sequence). This CDR3 is 16 amino acids long. CDR3 coding DNA: TGTGCCAGCACTCACTTCCCATTTCAACAGGTTATTGAAGCTTTCTTT. It encodes CASTHFPFQQVIEAFF.

V gene TRBV7-2 combines with J gene TRBJ2-3; 10 bases are a match to TRBD1. The V gene's germline CDR1 is SGHTA and CDR2 FQGNSA. The CDR3 sequence is 17 residues long. The V gene end was trimmed by 0 bases and the J gene end by 4 bases; junction bases not matched to a gene: 7. In DNA, the CDR3 is TGTGCCAGCAGCTTAGCCTCGACAGGGGGCTCGGCAGATACGCAGTATTTT. Protein sequence: CASSLASTGGSADTQYF.

This chain connects TRBV7-2 to TRBJ2-7; 7 positions match TRBD2. CDR1 SGHTA and CDR2 FQGNSA come from the germline V gene. The CDR3 runs to 15 residues. V shed 4 bases and J 0 bases; nucleotides not matched to a gene: 6. The CDR3 is CASSWLAGSSYEQYF. CDR3 DNA: TGTGCCAGCAGCTGGTTAGCGGGCAGCTCCTACGAGCAGTACTTC.

The rearrangement links TRBV7-6 to TRBJ1-1; 8 bases map to TRBD1. Trimming took 2 bases from V and 5 from J; bases not matched to a gene: 7. This CDR3 is 15 amino acids long. Per germline, CDR1 SGHVS and CDR2 FNYEAQ. The CDR3 DNA is TGTGCCAGCAGCTTATCAGGGGGCTTGAGTACTGAAGCTTTCTTT. This translates into CASSLSGGLSTEAFF.

CDR3 amino acids: CSDSKTDTDTQYF. CDR3 nucleotides: TGCAGCGACTCAAAGACAGACACAGATACGCAGTATTTT. This chain uses TRBV29-1 with TRBJ2-3; D perhaps matches TRBD1 (5 bases). V gave up 7 bases and J gave up 2 bases, with 13 bases separating them. In germline, CDR1 is SQVTM, CDR2 ANQGSEA. The CDR3 covers 13 residues.

The rearrangement links TRBV2 to TRBJ1-2; D remains unclear. CDR3 size: 15 residues. Germline-derived CDR1 and CDR2 are SNHLY and FYNNEI. The V gene lost 6 bases and the J gene lost 3 bases, with 17 bases spanning the gap. DNA for the CDR3: TGTGCCAGCAGGGCTCGCGACCGCGCGGACTATGGCTACACCTTC. Encoded protein: CASRARDRADYGYTF.

The CDR3 loop reads CASSVDPGTGSEQYF. In DNA form, the CDR3 reads TGTGCCAGCAGCGTAGACCCCGGGACAGGTTCCGAGCAGTACTTC. This chain connects TRBV9 to TRBJ2-7; 8 bases are a match to TRBD1. This CDR3 is 15 amino acids long. Trimming removed 0 bases from V and 6 bases from J; junction bases left unmatched: 8. CDR1 is SGDLS, CDR2 YYNGEE, per germline.

The rearrangement uses TRBV5-1 and TRBJ2-3; 8 bases fit TRBD2. In germline, CDR1 is SGHRS, CDR2 YFSETQ. This CDR3 spans 15 amino acids. V shed 0 bases and J 6 bases; nucleotides not matched to a gene: 6. The CDR3 region has the DNA TGCGCCAGCAGCTTGGTGGCGGGGGGCCCGGATACGCAGTATTTT. It codes for CASSLVAGGPDTQYF.

The chain couples TRBV7-8 to TRBJ2-7, with a weak D call TRBD2 (5 bases). Germline V gives CDR1 SGHVS, CDR2 FQNEAQ. CDR3 length: 16 amino acids. V lost 0 bases to trimming and J lost 2 bases, with 14 bases between them. CDR3 DNA sequence: TGTGCCAGCAGCTTAGCGCCGAGAGGGTTGACCTACGAGCAGTACTTC. It codes for CASSLAPRGLTYEQYF.

The chain has TRBV27 and TRBJ2-7; D call uncertain. CDR1 MNHEY and CDR2 SMNVEV come from the germline V gene (reference sequence). The germline V and J ends were trimmed by 8 bases and 5 bases, with 16 bases remaining between them. This CDR3 contains 13 residues. The CDR3 protein is CASANYPTHEQYF. In nucleotides, the CDR3 is TGTGCCAGCGCAAATTACCCTACCCACGAGCAGTACTTC.

The chain is built from TRBV7-6 and TRBJ2-2; 15 nucleotides align to TRBD2. Germline CDR1 reads SGHVS; CDR2 reads FNYEAQ. The CDR3 totals 19 residues. Unmatched junction bases numbered 8, after V lost 5 bases and J lost 1 base. CDR3 nucleotides: TGTGCCAGCAGCCCGGCCCCGGGACTAGCGGGGGGGAACACCGGGGAGCTGTTTTTT. Its protein product is CASSPAPGLAGGNTGELFF.

The chain is built from TRBV5-5 and TRBJ1-2; a possible D gene is TRBD1 (5 bases). This CDR3 is built from 14 residues. V dropped 5 bases and J dropped 0 bases, with 11 bases sitting between them. Per the germline V gene, CDR1 is SGHKS and CDR2 is YYEKEE (reference sequence). This CDR3 reads CASSPVGANYGYTF. The CDR3 DNA reads TGTGCCAGCAGTCCTGTAGGGGCTAACTATGGCTACACCTTC.

The J gene is TRBJ2-5, the V gene TRBV6-1, with D unresolved. This CDR3 is built from 16 residues. Per the germline V gene, CDR1 is MNHNS and CDR2 is SASEGT. The V end lost 3 bases, the J end lost 5 bases, and 19 bases lay between the germline ends. The CDR3 spells CASSDPRSLGRETQYF. The CDR3 nucleotides are TGTGCCAGCAGTGACCCCCGGAGCTTGGGTAGGGAGACCCAGTACTTC.

CDR3 nucleotides: TGTGCCAGCAGCGTAGTCTCTTTCAATGAGCAGTTCTTC. It is translated as CASSVVSFNEQFF. This rearrangement joins TRBV7-9 to TRBJ2-1; no clear D. The ends were cut back, 5 bases at V and 6 bases at J, with 11 bases in the middle. CDR1 SEHNR and CDR2 FQNEAQ come from the germline V gene (reference sequence). The CDR3 spans 13 residues.

V gene TRBV4-2 combines with J gene TRBJ2-3; D might be TRBD2 (5 bases). V lost 3 bases and J 3 bases, leaving 19 bases between the germline ends. The germline gives CDR1 LGHNA, CDR2 YNFKEQ. The CDR3 is 17 residues long. The CDR3 sequence: CASSQGSRTLLTDTQYF. In DNA, the CDR3 is TGTGCCAGCAGCCAGGGGAGCCGGACCCTATTGACAGATACGCAGTATTTT.

This clone is deemed medium-sized by its frequency. The chain carries TRBV5-4 and TRBJ1-4, with D unresolved. Germline V gene data show CDR1 as SGHNT and CDR2 as YYREEE (reference sequence). The length of the CDR3 is 13 residues. Trimming shortened V by 3 bases and J by 8 bases, and 11 bases separated the two germline ends. The CDR3 sequence: CASSSQRGEKLFF. The CDR3 DNA follows: TGTGCCAGCAGCTCCCAGAGAGGAGAAAAACTGTTTTTT.

V is TRBV7-9 and J is TRBJ2-3; 9 nucleotides agree with TRBD2. CDR3 length: 16 residues. Trimming took 3 bases from V and 5 from J; bases not matched to a gene: 9. Germline CDR1 is SEHNR and CDR2 is FQNEAQ (reference sequence). CDR3 nucleotides: TGTGCCAGCAGCTTGGGAGCGGGGGGTTTAGTAGATACGCAGTATTTT. Translation: CASSLGAGGLVDTQYF.

Comment on this clone: The junction departs from the called germline gene at one end, perhaps through a read error. V usage is TRBV7-8 and J usage is TRBJ2-2, with 9 nucleotides matching TRBD2. Germline assignment: CDR1 SGHVS and CDR2 FQNEAQ. The CDR3 runs 15 residues. CDR3 sequence: CASSVAGAQGGELFF. The CDR3 bases are TGTGCCAGCAGCGTAGCGGGGGCTCAAGGCGGGGAGCTGTTTTTT.

The chain joins TRBV5-6 to TRBJ1-1, with a possible D match to TRBD1 (6 bases). The germline gives CDR1 SGHDT, CDR2 YYEEEE. The V end lost 0 bases, the J end lost 5 bases, and 14 bases lay between the germline ends. The CDR3 length is 15 residues. CDR3 sequence reads: CASSLGAGVGTEAFF. CDR3 DNA sequence: TGTGCCAGCAGCTTGGGTGCAGGGGTAGGGACTGAAGCTTTCTTT.

The CDR3 region is CASSYTGGYGYTF. The CDR3 DNA sequence: TGTGCCAGCAGTTACACGGGGGGCTATGGCTACACCTTC. The chain recombines TRBV6-5 with TRBJ1-2; tentatively, D is TRBD1 (5 bases). CDR3 length: 13 amino acids. Trimming pared 2 bases from V and 4 bases from J, leaving 8 bases between. The germline V gene encodes CDR1 MNHEY and CDR2 SVGAGI.

The gene calls are TRBV28 and TRBJ1-4; no firm D call. V was trimmed by 5 bases and J by 8 bases, leaving 18 bases between them. The CDR3 has 15 amino acids. Germline V CDR1 and CDR2: MDHEN, SYDVKM. In nucleotides, the CDR3 is TGTGCCAGCAGTCCCCCTCGTCGGGGTACGGAAAAACTGTTTTTT. This sequence encodes CASSPPRRGTEKLFF.

V and J are TRBV5-1 and TRBJ2-5, with 11 bases lining up with TRBD2. The DNA end lines up better with TRBJ2-7; the J call may be wrong. The CDR3 is 15 amino acids. The germline CDR1 and CDR2 sequences are SGHRS and YFSETQ. CDR3 DNA sequence: TGCGCCAGCAGCTTCACTAGCGGGGGCTCCTACGAGCAGTACTTC. This sequence encodes CASSFTSGGSYEQYF.

The chain recombines TRBV7-2 with TRBJ2-7; possibly TRBD1 for D (6 bases). This CDR3 is built from 14 residues. Germline values: CDR1 SGHTA, CDR2 FQGNSA. Trimming removed 2 bases from V and 4 bases from J, with 12 bases in between. This chain's CDR3 is CASSLRDTLYEQYF. The CDR3 region has the DNA TGTGCCAGCAGCTTAAGGGACACCCTTTACGAGCAGTACTTC.